These 5 T cell receptor beta chains came from one sample sequenced in a study of T cell responses to AZD1222 COVID-19 vaccine. Some clones are missing from TCRdb's copy, which holds only in-frame ones; the method was immunoSEQ multiplex PCR. Of about 140,000 clones listed, approximately 90% are singletons. The material sequenced was peripheral blood, taken on day 0 of AZD1222 vaccination. These receptors originate from an adult in good health.

The chain joins TRBV5-6 to TRBJ2-5; 7 bases line up with TRBD2. CDR3 length equals 16 residues. V shed 3 bases, J shed 5 bases, and the junction held 13 bases outside the gene matches. The V gene's germline CDR1 is SGHDT and CDR2 YYEEEE. Here the CDR3 reads CASSYTSVGWFETQYF. As DNA, the CDR3 is TGTGCCAGCAGCTACACTAGCGTGGGATGGTTTGAGACCCAGTACTTC.

The chain recombines TRBV6-5 with TRBJ1-1, with a tentative D call TRBD1 (6 bases). The germline gives CDR1 MNHEY, CDR2 SVGAGI. V lost 6 bases and J 4 bases, leaving 12 bases between the germline ends. The CDR3 extends over 13 amino acids. This CDR3 is CASSRGTRTEAFF. CDR3 nucleotide sequence: TGTGCCAGCAGCCGCGGGACACGCACTGAAGCTTTCTTT.

This clone came up a few times. V usage is TRBV7-2 and J usage is TRBJ2-7, with TRBD2 matching 12 bases. Germline trimming cut 5 bases from V and 3 bases from J; bases unmatched to any gene: 5. In germline, CDR1 is SGHTA, CDR2 FQGNSA. CDR3 length: 15 residues. The CDR3 region is CASSLLAGGNYEQYF. The CDR3 bases are TGTGCCAGCAGCCTACTAGCGGGAGGAAACTACGAGCAGTACTTC.

V and J are TRBV5-1 and TRBJ1-1; a weak D match, TRBD1 (5 bases). Germline CDR1 SGHRS, CDR2 YFSETQ. V lost 4 bases and J 0 bases, leaving 7 bases between the germline ends. The length of the CDR3 is 13 residues. The CDR3: CASSEGMNTEAFF. The DNA of the CDR3 is TGCGCCAGCAGCGAGGGGATGAACACTGAAGCTTTCTTT.

The chain has TRBV7-8 and TRBJ2-1, with D uncertain. This CDR3 spans 14 amino acids. Germline CDR1 SGHVS, CDR2 FQNEAQ. V lost 9 bases and J 7 bases, leaving 19 bases between the germline ends. The CDR3 DNA follows: TGTGCCAGTAGCAATCGGTCCCCTGGAAATGAGCAGTTCTTC. Encoded protein: CASSNRSPGNEQFF.